This is a list of T cell receptor beta chains from one sample in a study of cytomegalovirus exposure and HLA in healthy donors. Using immunoSEQ multiplex PCR, the repertoire was profiled, and TCRdb retains in-frame clones only, with some absent. Here the sample spans over 150,000 clones, more than 65% being singletons. Sequencing was done on a sample of PBMCs. All receptors derive from a woman aged 40 to 50 in good health and CMV-seropositive. The CDR3 runs from the conserved cysteine through the conserved F or W. D genes are given only for firm matches. Rows may omit the clone size; those that give it use once, few, many or a size class.

V gene,clone size,D gene,J gene,CDR3 protein,CDR3 DNA
TRBV19,-,TRBD2,TRBJ2-2,CASSIRGGRNTGELFF,TGTGCCAGTAGTATAAGGGGCGGGAGGAACACCGGGGAGCTGTTTTTT
TRBV6-1,few,TRBD1,TRBJ1-1,CASSESRDRGPNTEAFF,TGTGCCAGCAGTGAAAGCCGGGACAGGGGGCCAAACACTGAAGCTTTCTTT
TRBV10-3,-,-,TRBJ1-2,CAISESQVNYGYTF,TGTGCCATCAGTGAGTCCCAGGTTAACTATGGCTACACCTTC
TRBV14,-,TRBD1,TRBJ2-7,CASSQGPGQGNYEQYF,TGTGCCAGCAGCCAAGGACCGGGACAGGGTAACTACGAGCAGTACTTC
TRBV5-6,-,-,TRBJ2-1,CASSLVAGYNEQFF,TGTGCCAGCAGCTTGGTCGCGGGGTACAATGAGCAGTTCTTC
TRBV15,few,-,TRBJ2-3,CATSREGRDTQYF,TGTGCCACCAGCAGAGAGGGGAGGGATACGCAGTATTTT
TRBV18,-,-,TRBJ2-3,CASSPDQGSTDTQYF,TGTGCCAGCTCACCGGATCAGGGAAGCACAGATACGCAGTATTTT
TRBV28,-,-,TRBJ1-1,CASSVLGPGGTEAFF,TGTGCCAGCAGCGTCTTGGGCCCGGGGGGCACTGAAGCTTTCTTT
TRBV9,-,-,TRBJ2-2,CASSVGQDKPTGELFF,TGTGCCAGCAGCGTAGGTCAGGACAAGCCGACCGGGGAGCTGTTTTTT
TRBV9,-,TRBD1,TRBJ2-7,CASSAWDRGKESHEQYF,TGTGCCAGCAGCGCCTGGGACAGGGGGAAGGAATCCCACGAGCAGTACTTC
TRBV4-1,-,-,TRBJ2-1,CASSHEGEGSNEQFF,TGCGCCAGCAGCCACGAGGGGGAGGGATCCAATGAGCAGTTCTTC
TRBV5-1,-,TRBD1,TRBJ1-1,CASSSGQGKMADTEAFF,TGCGCCAGCAGCTCAGGACAGGGAAAGATGGCGGACACTGAAGCTTTCTTT
TRBV6-1,-,TRBD2,TRBJ2-3,CASSEYGGRESDTQYF,TGTGCCAGCAGTGAATACGGCGGGAGAGAGTCCGATACGCAGTATTTT
TRBV5-4,once,-,TRBJ1-2,CASSLSHTYGYTF,TGTGCCAGCAGCTTGAGTCACACCTATGGCTACACCTTC
TRBV5-6,-,-,TRBJ1-5,CASSLGLGEGSNQPQNF,TGTGCCAGCAGCTTGGGACTGGGAGAGGGTAGCAATCAGCCCCAGAATTTT
TRBV28,-,TRBD1,TRBJ2-7,CASSLTGIYEQYF,TGTGCCAGCAGCCTGACAGGGATCTACGAGCAGTACTTC
TRBV5-4,-,TRBD1,TRBJ2-6,CASSLEPGQSFSGANVLTF,TGTGCCAGCAGCTTGGAGCCGGGACAGTCCTTCTCTGGGGCCAACGTCCTGACTTTC
TRBV5-1,-,TRBD2,TRBJ2-7,CASSLAPSGGSYEQYF,TGCGCCAGCAGCTTGGCCCCTAGCGGAGGCTCCTACGAGCAGTACTTC
TRBV27,-,-,TRBJ1-2,CASSLSIAGNYGYTF,TGTGCCAGCAGTTTATCGATTGCAGGCAACTATGGCTACACCTTC
TRBV5-6,-,TRBD2,TRBJ2-2,CASSLTGLGNTGELFF,TGTGCCAGCAGCTTGACGGGACTAGGGAACACCGGGGAGCTGTTTTTT
TRBV4-2,-,-,TRBJ1-1,CASSQAQGLNEAFF,TGTGCCAGCAGCCAAGCCCAGGGTCTGAACGAAGCTTTCTTT
TRBV7-2,few,-,TRBJ1-1,CASSLQGPAQLANTEAFF,TGTGCCAGCAGCTTACAGGGCCCGGCCCAACTAGCGAACACTGAAGCTTTCTTT
TRBV10-3,-,TRBD2,TRBJ2-1,CAISDHLAGDNEQFF,TGTGCCATCAGTGATCACCTAGCGGGAGACAATGAGCAGTTCTTC
TRBV5-4,once,-,TRBJ2-7,CASSGPTCEQYF,TGTGCCAGCAGCGGGCCCACCTGTGAGCAGTACTTC
TRBV6-5,few,-,TRBJ1-1,CASSYSAGPEAFF,TGTGCCAGCAGTTACTCAGCAGGGCCTGAAGCTTTCTTT
TRBV9,-,-,TRBJ1-1,CASSDQNTEAFF,TGTGCCAGCAGCGATCAGAACACTGAAGCTTTCTTT
TRBV29-1,few,-,TRBJ2-3,CSVAGSGDTQYF,TGCAGCGTGGCTGGGTCCGGGGATACGCAGTATTTT
TRBV5-1,-,-,TRBJ2-7,CASSPGTPNHEQYF,TGCGCCAGCAGCCCCGGGACTCCCAACCACGAGCAGTACTTC
TRBV6-5,once,-,TRBJ1-1,CASSYNPGFGNTEAFF,TGTGCCAGCAGTTACAATCCGGGGTTCGGGAACACTGAAGCTTTCTTT
TRBV4-2,once,-,TRBJ1-2,CASSQEGGRGGGYPF,TGTGCCAGCAGCCAAGAGGGGGGCAGGGGCGGGGGCTACCCCTTC
TRBV9,-,TRBD2,TRBJ2-3,CASSVGGGRSDTQYF,TGTGCCAGCAGCGTAGGGGGCGGGAGATCAGATACGCAGTATTTT
TRBV7-6,-,TRBD1,TRBJ1-2,CASSPAGTGGDGYTF,TGTGCCAGCAGCCCAGCGGGGACAGGGGGCGACGGCTACACCTTC
TRBV19,-,-,TRBJ1-6,CASSTGFSYNSPLHF,TGTGCCAGTAGTACGGGTTTCTCCTATAATTCACCCCTCCACTTT
TRBV27,few,TRBD1,TRBJ2-3,CASRRGDRVWTDTQYF,TGTGCCAGCAGGAGGGGTGACAGGGTCTGGACAGATACGCAGTATTTT
TRBV4-1,few,TRBD2,TRBJ2-7,CASSHLSGGAYEQYF,TGCGCCAGCAGCCATCTTAGCGGGGGGGCCTACGAGCAGTACTTC
TRBV13,-,-,TRBJ2-5,CASSSNPGSRETQYF,TGTGCCAGCAGCTCAAACCCAGGGTCACGAGAGACCCAGTACTTC
TRBV6-5,-,-,TRBJ1-2,CASSYSQGRTGTF,TGTGCCAGCAGTTACTCACAGGGACGGACGGGGACCTTC
TRBV5-5,once,TRBD1,TRBJ2-1,CASRQDRGAYNEQFF,TGTGCCAGCAGACAGGACAGGGGCGCCTACAATGAGCAGTTCTTC
TRBV12-5,-,-,TRBJ1-1,CASGLVREGMNTEAFF,TGTGCTAGTGGTTTGGTACGGGAGGGTATGAACACTGAAGCTTTCTTT
TRBV9,-,TRBD2,TRBJ2-1,CASSVAAQGLAGDEQFF,TGTGCCAGCAGCGTCGCAGCCCAGGGACTAGCGGGAGATGAGCAGTTCTTC
TRBV10-3,few,TRBD1,TRBJ1-1,CAISGTGNTEAFF,TGTGCCATCAGTGGGACAGGGAACACTGAAGCTTTCTTT
TRBV19,few,-,TRBJ1-1,CASSIGRGLGNTEAFF,TGTGCCAGTAGTATAGGTCGAGGGTTGGGGAACACTGAAGCTTTCTTT
TRBV7-3,-,TRBD1,TRBJ1-1,CASSSRGAEAFF,TGTGCCAGCAGCTCCAGGGGGGCTGAAGCTTTCTTT
TRBV7-8,-,-,TRBJ2-3,CASSLGTNKLTDTQYF,TGTGCCAGCAGCCTCGGGACAAACAAACTCACAGATACGCAGTATTTT
TRBV2,-,-,TRBJ2-1,CASSVEGGGANEQFF,TGTGCCAGCAGTGTGGAGGGAGGGGGAGCAAATGAGCAGTTCTTC
TRBV28,-,-,TRBJ1-2,CASTGAYGYTF,TGTGCCAGCACCGGAGCTTATGGCTACACCTTC
TRBV2,-,TRBD2,TRBJ2-1,CASSVRGGGLNEQFF,TGTGCCAGCAGTGTACGGGGGGGCGGGTTGAATGAGCAGTTCTTC
TRBV2,few,-,TRBJ1-5,CASERLLNGPQHF,TGTGCCAGCGAACGACTCCTGAATGGGCCCCAGCATTTT
TRBV11-2,-,-,TRBJ1-1,CASTANGGRSEAFF,TGTGCCAGCACCGCCAACGGGGGACGTTCCGAAGCTTTCTTT